The rows below give T cell receptor beta chains drawn from one sample of a study of blood T cell repertoires in COVID-19. Assay: immunoSEQ multiplex PCR; the TCRdb copy retains only in-frame clones and omits some. The profile shows about 220,000 clones, 88% of them singletons. The sample comprised PBMCs or T cells enriched from blood (not recorded which). All receptors come from a woman in her twenties or thirties who had recovered from COVID-19. Each CDR3 is given with its conserved first and last residue. Fields, in order: CDR3 length, J gene, V gene, CDR3 protein.

>15|TRBJ1-4|TRBV27
CASSLAGTGFEKLFF
>17|TRBJ2-5|TRBV5-4
CASSFLSVSGGAETQYF
>15|TRBJ2-1|TRBV9
CASSVVGAAHNEQFF
>14|TRBJ1-2|TRBV9
CASSSHRNRDGYTF
>12|TRBJ1-4|TRBV7-2
CASSSLTGDRFF
>12|TRBJ2-1|TRBV27
CASSTGYNEQFF
>16|TRBJ1-1|TRBV10-2
CASSFNTGPMNTEAFF
>17|TRBJ2-3|TRBV15
CATSREGQGGVYDTQYF
>16|TRBJ2-2|TRBV7-2
CASSLIAGGPTGELFF
>16|TRBJ1-2|TRBV5-4
CASSTLTGVRNYGYTF
>13|TRBJ2-5|TRBV15
CATRGGAGETQYF
>17|TRBJ1-2|TRBV11-2
CASSSTQGQGNIDGYTF
>17|TRBJ1-4|TRBV5-1
CASSLGGGDPSREKLFF
>17|TRBJ1-3|TRBV9
CASSVSVGQTSGNTIYF
>20|TRBJ2-3|TRBV5-4
CASSPLVIAGEPMNTDTQYF
>14|TRBJ1-5|TRBV4-1
CASSQFGRNQPQHF
>15|TRBJ1-1|TRBV3-1/TRBV3-2
CASSQDLSVNTEAFF
>15|TRBJ1-1|TRBV4-2
CASSQDGGTNTEAFF
>14|TRBJ1-5|TRBV6-2/TRBV6-3
CASSWTGTGQPQHF
>15|TRBJ1-6|TRBV5-4
CASSTRQDRNSPLHF
>14|TRBJ1-2|TRBV13
CASSLGQVDYGYTF
>16|TRBJ2-1|TRBV11-3
CASSLRGTFPGDEQFF
>17|TRBJ2-3|TRBV28
CASSLRTGGSSTDTQYF
>14|TRBJ1-3|TRBV5-5
CASSLTGGEGTIYF
>13|TRBJ1-2|TRBV7-3
CASSFGGDYGYTF
>13|TRBJ2-5|TRBV12-3/TRBV12-4
CASRLDFQETQYF
>13|TRBJ2-3|TRBV3-1/TRBV3-2
CASSQDRAVTQYF
>13|TRBJ1-1|TRBV4-1
CASSSQGYTEAFF
>17|TRBJ2-2|TRBV6-1
CASSEWYRGLNTGELFF
>17|TRBJ1-4|TRBV4-2
CASSQEGEQGGGEKLFF
>15|TRBJ2-6|TRBV7-6
CASSRTVTGANVLTF
>15|TRBJ2-1|TRBV27
CASSLMGPAYNEQFF
>14|TRBJ1-2|TRBV14
CASSLGQFLYGYTF